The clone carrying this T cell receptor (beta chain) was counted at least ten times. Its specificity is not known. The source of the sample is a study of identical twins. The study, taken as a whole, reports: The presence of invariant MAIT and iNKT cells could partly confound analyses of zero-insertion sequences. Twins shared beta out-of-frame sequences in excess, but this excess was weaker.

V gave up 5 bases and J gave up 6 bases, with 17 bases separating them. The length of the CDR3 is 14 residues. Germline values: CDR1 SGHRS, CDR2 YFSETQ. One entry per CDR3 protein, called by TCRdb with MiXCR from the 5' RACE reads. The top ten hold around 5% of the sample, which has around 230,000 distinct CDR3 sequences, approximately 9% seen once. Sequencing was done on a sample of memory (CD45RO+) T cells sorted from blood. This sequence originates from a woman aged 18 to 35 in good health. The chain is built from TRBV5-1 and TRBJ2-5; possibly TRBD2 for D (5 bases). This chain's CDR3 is CASRADSSGKTQYF. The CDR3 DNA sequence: TGCGCCAGCAGGGCGGATTCGTCCGGGAAGACCCAGTACTTC.